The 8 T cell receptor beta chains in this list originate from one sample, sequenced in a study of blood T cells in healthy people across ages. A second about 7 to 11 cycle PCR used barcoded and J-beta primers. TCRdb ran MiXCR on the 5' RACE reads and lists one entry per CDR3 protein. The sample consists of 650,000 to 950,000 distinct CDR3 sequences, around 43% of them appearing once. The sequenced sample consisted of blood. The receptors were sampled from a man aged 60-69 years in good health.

The chain's CDR3 is CASSKPRDYNTDTQYF. The CDR3 bases are TGTGCCAGCAGCAAACCTCGGGACTACAACACAGATACGCAGTATTTT. The genes are TRBV21-1 and TRBJ2-3; TRBD2 is the table's D call and was not checked against the DNA. TRBV21-1 is a recognized pseudogene. This CDR3 region has 16 residues.

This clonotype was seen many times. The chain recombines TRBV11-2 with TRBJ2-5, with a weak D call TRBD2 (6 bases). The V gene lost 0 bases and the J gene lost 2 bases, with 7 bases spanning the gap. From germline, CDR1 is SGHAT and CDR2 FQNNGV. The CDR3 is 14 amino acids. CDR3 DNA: TGTGCCAGCAGCTTAGAGGCGGGACAAGAGACCCAGTACTTC. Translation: CASSLEAGQETQYF.

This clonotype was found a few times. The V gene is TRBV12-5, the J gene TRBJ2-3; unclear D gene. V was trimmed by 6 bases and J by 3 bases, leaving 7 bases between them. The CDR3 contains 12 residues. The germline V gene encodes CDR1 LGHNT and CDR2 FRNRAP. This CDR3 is CASGFLTDTQYF. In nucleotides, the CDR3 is TGTGCTAGTGGATTTCTAACAGATACGCAGTATTTT.

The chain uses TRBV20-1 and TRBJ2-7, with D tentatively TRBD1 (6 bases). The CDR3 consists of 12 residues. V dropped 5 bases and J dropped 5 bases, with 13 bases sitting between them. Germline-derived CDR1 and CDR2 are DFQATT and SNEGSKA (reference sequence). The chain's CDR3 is CSAGTGLDEQYF. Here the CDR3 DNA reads TGCAGTGCTGGCACAGGGCTGGACGAGCAGTACTTC.

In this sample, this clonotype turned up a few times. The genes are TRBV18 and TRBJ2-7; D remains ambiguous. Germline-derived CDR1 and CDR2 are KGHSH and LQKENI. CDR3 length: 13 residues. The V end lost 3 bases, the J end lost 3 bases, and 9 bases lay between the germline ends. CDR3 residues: CASSPRANYEQYF. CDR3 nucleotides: TGTGCCAGCTCACCCCGGGCCAACTACGAGCAGTACTTC.

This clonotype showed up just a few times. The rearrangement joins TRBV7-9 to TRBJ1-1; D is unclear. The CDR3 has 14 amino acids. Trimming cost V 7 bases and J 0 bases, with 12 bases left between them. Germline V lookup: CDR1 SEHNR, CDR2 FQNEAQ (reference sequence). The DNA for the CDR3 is TGTGCCAGCATCCCGGTTCTGTTGAACACTGAAGCTTTCTTT. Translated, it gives CASIPVLLNTEAFF.

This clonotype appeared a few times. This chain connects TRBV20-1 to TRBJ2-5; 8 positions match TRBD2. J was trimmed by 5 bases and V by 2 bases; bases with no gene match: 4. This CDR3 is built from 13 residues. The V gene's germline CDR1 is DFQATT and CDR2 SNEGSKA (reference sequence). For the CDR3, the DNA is TGCAGTGCTAGACCTAGCGGGTTGGAGACCCAGTACTTC. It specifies CSARPSGLETQYF.

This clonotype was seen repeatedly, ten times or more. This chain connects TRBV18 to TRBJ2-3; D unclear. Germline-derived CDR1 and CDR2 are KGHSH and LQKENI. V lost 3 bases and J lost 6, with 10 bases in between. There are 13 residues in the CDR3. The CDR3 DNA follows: TGTGCCAGCTCACCCAACCCGCGGGATACGCAGTATTTT. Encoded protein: CASSPNPRDTQYF.